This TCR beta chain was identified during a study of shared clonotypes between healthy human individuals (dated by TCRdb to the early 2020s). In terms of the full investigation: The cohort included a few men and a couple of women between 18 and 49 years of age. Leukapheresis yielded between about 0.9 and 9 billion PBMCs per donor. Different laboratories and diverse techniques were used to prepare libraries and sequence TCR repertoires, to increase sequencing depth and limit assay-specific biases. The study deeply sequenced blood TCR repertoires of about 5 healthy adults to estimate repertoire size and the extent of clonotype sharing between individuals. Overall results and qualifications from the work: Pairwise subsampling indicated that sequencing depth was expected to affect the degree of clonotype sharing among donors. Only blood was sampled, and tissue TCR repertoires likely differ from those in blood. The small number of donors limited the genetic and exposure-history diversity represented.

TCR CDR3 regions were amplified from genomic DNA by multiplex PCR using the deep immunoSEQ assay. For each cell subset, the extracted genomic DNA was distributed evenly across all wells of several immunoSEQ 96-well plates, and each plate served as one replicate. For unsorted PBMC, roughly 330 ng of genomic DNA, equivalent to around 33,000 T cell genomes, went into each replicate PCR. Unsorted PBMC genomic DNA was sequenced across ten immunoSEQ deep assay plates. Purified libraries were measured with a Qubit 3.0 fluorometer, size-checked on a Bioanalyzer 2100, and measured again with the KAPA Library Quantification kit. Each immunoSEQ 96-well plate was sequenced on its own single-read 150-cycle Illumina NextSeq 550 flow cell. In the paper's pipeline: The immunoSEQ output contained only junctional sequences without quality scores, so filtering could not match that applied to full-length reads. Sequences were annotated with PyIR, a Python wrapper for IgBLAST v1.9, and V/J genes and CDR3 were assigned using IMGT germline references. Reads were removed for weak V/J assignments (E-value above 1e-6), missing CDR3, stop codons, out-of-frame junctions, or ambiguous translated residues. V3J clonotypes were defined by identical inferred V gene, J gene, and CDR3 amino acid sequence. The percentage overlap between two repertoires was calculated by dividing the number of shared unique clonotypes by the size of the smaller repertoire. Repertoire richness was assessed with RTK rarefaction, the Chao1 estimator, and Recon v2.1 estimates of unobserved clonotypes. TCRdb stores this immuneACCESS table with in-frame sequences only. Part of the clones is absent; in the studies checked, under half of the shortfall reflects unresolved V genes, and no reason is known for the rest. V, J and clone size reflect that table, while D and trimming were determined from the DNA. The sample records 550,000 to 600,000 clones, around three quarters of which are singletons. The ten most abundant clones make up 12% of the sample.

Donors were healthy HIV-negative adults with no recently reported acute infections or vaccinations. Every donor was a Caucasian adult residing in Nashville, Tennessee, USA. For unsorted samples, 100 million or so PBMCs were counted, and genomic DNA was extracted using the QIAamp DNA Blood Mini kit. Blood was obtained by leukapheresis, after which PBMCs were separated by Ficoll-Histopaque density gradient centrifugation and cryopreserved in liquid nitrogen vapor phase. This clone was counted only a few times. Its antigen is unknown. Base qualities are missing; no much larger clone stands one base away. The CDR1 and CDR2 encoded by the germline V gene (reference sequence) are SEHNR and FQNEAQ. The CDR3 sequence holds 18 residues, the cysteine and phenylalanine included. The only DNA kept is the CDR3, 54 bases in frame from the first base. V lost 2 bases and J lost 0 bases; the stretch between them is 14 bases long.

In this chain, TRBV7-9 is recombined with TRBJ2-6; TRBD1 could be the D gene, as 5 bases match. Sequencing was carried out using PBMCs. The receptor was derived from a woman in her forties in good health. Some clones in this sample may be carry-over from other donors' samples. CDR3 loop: CASSLSQGRDSGANVLTF. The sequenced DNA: TGTGCCAGCAGCTTATCGCAGGGAAGGGACTCTGGGGCCAACGTCCTGACTTTC. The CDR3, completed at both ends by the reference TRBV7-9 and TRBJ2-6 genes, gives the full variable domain DTGVSQNPRHKITKRGQNVTFRCDPISEHNRLYWYRQTLGQGPEFLTYFQNEAQLEKSRLLSDRFSAERPKGSFSTLEIQRTEQGDSAMYLCASSLSQGRDSGANVLTFGAGSRLTVL.